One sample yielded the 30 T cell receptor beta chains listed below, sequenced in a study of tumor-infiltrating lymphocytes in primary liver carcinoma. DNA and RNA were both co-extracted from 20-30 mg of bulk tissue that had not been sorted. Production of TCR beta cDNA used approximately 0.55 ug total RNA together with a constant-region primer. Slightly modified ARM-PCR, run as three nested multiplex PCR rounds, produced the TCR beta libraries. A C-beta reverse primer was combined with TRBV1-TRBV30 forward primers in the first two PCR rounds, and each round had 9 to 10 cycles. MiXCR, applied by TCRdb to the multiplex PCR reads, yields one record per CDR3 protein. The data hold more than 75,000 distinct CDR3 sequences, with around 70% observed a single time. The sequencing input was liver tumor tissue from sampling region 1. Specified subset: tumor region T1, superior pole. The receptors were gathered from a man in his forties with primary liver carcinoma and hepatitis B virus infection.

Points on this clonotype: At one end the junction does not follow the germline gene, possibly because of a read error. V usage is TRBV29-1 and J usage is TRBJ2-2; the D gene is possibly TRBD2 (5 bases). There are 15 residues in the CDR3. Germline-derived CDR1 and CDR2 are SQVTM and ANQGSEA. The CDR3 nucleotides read TGCAGCGTTGAAGACGCCAAGGGAGCCCCCGGGGAGCTGCTTTTT. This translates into CSVEDAKGAPGELLF.

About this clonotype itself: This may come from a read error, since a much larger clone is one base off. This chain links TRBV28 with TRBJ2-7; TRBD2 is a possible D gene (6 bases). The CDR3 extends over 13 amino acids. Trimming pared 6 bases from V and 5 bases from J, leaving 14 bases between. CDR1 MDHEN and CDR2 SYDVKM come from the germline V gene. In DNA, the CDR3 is TGTGCCAGCAGAAAAGGGACTGCCCACGAGCAGTACTTC. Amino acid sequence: CASRKGTAHEQYF.

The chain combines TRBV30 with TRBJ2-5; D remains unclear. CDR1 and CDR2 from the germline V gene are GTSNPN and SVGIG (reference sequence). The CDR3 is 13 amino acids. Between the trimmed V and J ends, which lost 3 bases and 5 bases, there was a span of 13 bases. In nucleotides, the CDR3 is TGTGCCTGGAGGCTCAGTGACACGGAGACCCAGTACTTC. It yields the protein CAWRLSDTETQYF.

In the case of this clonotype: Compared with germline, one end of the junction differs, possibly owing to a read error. CDR3 sequence (DNA): TGCACCAGCAGCCCAGGATGGCGGACGGACCCAAAGTATGGCTACACCTTC. Its translation: CTSSPGWRTDPKYGYTF. This chain uses TRBV5-1 with TRBJ1-2; D is unclear. The CDR3 length is 17 residues. Germline V gene data show CDR1 as SGHRS and CDR2 as YFSETQ.

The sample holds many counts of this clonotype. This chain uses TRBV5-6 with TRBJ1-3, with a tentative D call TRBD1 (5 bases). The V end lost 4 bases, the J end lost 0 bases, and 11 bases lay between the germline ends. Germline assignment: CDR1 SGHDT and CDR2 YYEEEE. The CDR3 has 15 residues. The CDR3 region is CASSAGPNSGNTIYF. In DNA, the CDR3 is TGTGCCAGCAGCGCGGGACCGAACTCTGGAAACACCATATATTTT. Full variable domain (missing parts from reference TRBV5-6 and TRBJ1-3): DAGVTQSPTHLIKTRGQQVTLRCSPKSGHDTVSWYQQALGQGPQFIFQYYEEEERQRGNFPDRFSGHQFPNYSSELNVNALLLGDSALYLCASSAGPNSGNTIYFGEGSWLTVV.

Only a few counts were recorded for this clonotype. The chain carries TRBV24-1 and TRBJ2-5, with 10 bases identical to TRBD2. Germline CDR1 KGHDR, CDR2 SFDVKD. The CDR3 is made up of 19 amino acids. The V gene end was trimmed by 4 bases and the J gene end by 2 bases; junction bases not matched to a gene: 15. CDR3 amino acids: CATSDPSGRMEGDQETQYF. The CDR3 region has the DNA TGTGCCACCAGTGACCCTAGCGGGAGAATGGAGGGGGATCAAGAGACCCAGTACTTC.

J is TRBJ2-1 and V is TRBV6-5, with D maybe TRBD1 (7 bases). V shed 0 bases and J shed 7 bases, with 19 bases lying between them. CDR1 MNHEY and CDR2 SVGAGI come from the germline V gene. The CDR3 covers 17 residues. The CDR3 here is CASSYSLGGQSLNEQFF. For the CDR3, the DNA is TGTGCCAGCAGTTACTCTCTCGGGGGACAGTCTTTGAATGAGCAGTTCTTC.

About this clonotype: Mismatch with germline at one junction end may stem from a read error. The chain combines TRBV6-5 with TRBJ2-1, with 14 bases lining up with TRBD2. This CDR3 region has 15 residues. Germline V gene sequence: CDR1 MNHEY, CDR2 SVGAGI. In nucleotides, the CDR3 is TGTGCCAGGAGGGGACTAGCGGGGGAACACAAGGAGCAATTCTTC. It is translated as CARRGLAGEHKEQFF.

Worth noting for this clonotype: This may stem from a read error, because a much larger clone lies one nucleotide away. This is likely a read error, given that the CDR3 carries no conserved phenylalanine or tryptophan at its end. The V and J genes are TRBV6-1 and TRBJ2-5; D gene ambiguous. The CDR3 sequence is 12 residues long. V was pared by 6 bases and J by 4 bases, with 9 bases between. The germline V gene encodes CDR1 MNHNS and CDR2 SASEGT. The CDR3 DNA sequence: TGTGCCAGCAGACTACAGACAGAGACCCAGTACCTC. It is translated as CASRLQTETQYL.

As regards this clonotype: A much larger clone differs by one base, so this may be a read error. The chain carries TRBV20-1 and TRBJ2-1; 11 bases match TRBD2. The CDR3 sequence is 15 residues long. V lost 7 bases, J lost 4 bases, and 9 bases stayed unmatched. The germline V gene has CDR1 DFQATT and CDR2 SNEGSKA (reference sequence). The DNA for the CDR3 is TGCAGTGATAGTACGCTAGCGGGGGGATACAATGAGCAGTTCTTC. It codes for CSDSTLAGGYNEQFF.

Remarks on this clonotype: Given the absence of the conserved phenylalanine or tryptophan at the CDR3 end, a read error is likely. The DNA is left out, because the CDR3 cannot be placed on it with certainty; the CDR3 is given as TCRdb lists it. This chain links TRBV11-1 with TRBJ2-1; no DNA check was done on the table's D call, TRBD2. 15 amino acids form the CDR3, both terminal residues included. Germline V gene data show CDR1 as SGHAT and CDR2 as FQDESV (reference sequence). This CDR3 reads CARSLALGPYNEQFS.

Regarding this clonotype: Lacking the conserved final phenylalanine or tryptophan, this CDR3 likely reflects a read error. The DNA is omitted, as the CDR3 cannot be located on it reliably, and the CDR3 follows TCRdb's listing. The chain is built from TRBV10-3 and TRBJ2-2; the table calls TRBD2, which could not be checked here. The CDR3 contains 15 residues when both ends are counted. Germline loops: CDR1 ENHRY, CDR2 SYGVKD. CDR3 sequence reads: CAISDGLASTGELFI.

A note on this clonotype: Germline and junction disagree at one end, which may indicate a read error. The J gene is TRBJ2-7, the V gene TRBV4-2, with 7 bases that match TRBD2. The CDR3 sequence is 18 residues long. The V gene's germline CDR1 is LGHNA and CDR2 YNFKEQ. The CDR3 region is CASNQEVASGRVPYEQYF. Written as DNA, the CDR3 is TGTGCCAGCAACCAAGAGGTCGCGAGTGGGAGGGTACCCTACGAGCAGTACTTC.

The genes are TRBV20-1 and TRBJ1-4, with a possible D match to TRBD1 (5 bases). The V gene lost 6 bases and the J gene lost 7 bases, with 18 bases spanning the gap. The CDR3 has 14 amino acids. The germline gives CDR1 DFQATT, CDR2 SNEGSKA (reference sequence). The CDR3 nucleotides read TGCAGTGCCGCAAACGGCAGGGTGGCTGAAAAACTGTTTTTT. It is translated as CSAANGRVAEKLFF.

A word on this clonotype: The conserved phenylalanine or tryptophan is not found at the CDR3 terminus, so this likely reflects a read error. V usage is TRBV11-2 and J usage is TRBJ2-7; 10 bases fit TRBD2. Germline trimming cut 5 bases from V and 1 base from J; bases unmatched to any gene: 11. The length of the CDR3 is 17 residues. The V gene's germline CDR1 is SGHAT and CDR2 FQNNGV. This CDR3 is CASSQGLACSPSYEQYY. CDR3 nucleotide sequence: TGTGCCAGCAGCCAGGGACTAGCGTGTTCCCCTTCCTACGAGCAGTACTAC.

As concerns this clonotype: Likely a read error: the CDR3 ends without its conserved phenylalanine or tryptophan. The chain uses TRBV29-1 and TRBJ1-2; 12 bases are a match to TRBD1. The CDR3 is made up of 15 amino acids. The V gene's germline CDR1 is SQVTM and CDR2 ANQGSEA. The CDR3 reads CNVAGTGGAAYGYTS. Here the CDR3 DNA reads TGCAACGTAGCCGGGACAGGGGGCGCTGCCTATGGCTACACCTCC.

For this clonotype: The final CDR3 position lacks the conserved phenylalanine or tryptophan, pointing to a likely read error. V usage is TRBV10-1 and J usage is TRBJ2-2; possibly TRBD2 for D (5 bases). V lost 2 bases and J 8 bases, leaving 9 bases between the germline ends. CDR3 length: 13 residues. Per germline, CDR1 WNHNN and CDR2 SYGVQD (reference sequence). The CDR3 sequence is CASSELAPGELFY. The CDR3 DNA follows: TGCGCCAGCAGTGAGCTAGCCCCGGGGGAGCTGTTTTAT.

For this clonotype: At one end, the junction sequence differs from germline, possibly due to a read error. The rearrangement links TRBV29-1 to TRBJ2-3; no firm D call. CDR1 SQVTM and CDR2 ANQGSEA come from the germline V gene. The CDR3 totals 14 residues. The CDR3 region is CSVEANSGTDAQYF. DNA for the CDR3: TGCAGCGTCGAAGCTAATTCCGGCACAGATGCGCAGTATTTT.

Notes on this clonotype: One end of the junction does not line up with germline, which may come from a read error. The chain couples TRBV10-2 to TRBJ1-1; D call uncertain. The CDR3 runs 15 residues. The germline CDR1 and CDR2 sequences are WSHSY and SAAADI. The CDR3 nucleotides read TGCGCCAGCAGTGAACGGGGTGCTGTGAACACTGAGGCTTTCTTT. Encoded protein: CASSERGAVNTEAFF.

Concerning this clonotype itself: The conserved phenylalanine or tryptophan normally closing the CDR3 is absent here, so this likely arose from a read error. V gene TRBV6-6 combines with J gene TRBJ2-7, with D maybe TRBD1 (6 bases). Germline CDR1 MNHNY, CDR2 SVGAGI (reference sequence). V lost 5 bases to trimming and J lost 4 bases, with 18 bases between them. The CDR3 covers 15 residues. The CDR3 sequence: CASSGGRTGHYEQYL. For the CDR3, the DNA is TGTGCCAGCAGTGGGGGACGCACAGGGCATTACGAGCAGTACCTC.

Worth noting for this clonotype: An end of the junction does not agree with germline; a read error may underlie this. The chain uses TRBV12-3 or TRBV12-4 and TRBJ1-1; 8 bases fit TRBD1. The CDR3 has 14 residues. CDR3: CPSTQGALGTEAFF. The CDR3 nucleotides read TGTCCCAGCACCCAGGGGGCTCTCGGCACTGAAGCATTCTTT.

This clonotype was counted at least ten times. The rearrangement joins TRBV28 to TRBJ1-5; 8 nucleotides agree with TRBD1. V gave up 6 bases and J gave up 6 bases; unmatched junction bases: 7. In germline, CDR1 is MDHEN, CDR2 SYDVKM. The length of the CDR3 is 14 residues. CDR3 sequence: CASSAGGMSQPQHF. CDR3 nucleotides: TGTGCCAGCAGCGCAGGGGGCATGAGTCAGCCCCAGCATTTT.

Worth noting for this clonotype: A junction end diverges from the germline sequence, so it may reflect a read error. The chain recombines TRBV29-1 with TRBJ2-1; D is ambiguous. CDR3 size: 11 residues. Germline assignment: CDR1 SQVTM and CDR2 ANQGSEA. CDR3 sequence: CRVEGNNEEFF. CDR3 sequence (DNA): TGCAGGGTTGAAGGGAACAATGAGGAGTTCTTC.

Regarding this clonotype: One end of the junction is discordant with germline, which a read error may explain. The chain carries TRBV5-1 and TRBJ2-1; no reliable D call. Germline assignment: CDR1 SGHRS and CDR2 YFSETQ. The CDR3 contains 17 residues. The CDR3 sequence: CASNLFNGPSSYNEQFF. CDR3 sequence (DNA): TGCGCCAGCAACTTGTTTAACGGGCCCAGCTCCTACAATGAGCAGTTCTTC.

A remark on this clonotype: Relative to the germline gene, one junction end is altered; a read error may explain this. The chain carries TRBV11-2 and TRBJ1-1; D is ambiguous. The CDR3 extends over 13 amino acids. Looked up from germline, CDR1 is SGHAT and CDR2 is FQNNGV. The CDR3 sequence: CAGRFRRSTEAFF. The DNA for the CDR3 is TGTGCCGGCAGGTTTAGAAGGAGCACTGAAGCTTTCTTC.

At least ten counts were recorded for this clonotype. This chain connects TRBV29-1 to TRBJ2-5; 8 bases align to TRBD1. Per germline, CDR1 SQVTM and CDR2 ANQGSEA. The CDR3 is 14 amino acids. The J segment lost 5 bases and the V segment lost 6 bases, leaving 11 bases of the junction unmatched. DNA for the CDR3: TGCAGCGTCCAGGGCACAGGGGGAACTGAGACCCAGTACTTC. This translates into CSVQGTGGTETQYF.

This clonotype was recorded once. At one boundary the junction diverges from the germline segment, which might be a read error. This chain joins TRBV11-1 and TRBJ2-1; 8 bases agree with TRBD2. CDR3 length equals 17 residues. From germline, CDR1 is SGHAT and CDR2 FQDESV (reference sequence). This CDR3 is CASSLGLEEEIDNELFF. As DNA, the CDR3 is TGTGCCAGCAGCCTGGGACTAGAGGAAGAAATTGACAATGAGCTGTTCTTC.

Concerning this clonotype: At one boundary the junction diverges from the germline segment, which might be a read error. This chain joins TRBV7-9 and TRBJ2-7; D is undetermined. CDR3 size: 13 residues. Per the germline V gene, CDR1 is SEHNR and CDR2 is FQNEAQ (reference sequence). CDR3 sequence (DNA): TGTGCCATCAGCGCCCCGAGCTCCTACGAGCAGTACTTC. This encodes CAISAPSSYEQYF.

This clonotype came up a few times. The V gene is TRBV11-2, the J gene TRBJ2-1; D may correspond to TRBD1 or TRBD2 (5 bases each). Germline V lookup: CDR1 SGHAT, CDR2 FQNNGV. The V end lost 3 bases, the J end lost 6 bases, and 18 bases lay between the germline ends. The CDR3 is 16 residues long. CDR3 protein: CASSFRLRGDFNEQFF. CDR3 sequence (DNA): TGTGCCAGCAGCTTTCGACTAAGGGGAGACTTCAATGAGCAGTTCTTC.

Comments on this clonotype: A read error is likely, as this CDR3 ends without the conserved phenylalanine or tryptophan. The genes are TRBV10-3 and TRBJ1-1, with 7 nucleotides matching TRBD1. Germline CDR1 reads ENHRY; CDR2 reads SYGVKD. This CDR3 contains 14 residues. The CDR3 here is CDISGDRANTEAFS. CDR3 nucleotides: TGTGACATCAGTGGTGACAGGGCGAACACTGAAGCTTTCTCT.